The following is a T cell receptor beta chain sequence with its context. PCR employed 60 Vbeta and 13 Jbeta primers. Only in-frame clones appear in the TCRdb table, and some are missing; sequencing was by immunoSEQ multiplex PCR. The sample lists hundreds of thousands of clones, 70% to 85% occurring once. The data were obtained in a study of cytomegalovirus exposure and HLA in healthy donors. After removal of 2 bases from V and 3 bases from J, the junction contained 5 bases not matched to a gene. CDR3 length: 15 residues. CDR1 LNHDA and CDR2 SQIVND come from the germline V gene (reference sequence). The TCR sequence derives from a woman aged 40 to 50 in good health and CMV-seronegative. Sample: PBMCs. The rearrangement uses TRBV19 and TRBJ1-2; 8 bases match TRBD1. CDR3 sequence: CASSISQGADYGYTF. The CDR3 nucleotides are TGTGCCAGTAGTATATCGCAGGGGGCAGACTATGGCTACACCTTC.